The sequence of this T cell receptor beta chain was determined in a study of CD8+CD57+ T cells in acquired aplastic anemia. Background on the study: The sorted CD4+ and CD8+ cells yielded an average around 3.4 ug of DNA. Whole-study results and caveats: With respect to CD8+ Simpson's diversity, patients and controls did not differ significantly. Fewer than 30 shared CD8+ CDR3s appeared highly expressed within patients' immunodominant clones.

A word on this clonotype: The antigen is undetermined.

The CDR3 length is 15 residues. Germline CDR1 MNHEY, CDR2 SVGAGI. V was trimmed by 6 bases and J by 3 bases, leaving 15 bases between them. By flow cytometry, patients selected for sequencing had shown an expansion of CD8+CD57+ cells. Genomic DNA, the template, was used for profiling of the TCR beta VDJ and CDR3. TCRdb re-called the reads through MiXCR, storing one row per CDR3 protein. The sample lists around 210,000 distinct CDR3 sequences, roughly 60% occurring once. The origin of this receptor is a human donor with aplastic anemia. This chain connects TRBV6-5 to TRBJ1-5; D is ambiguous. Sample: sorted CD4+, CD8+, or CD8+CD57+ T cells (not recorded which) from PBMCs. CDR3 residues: CASSQTEPPNQPQHF. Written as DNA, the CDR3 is TGTGCCAGCAGCCAGACCGAGCCCCCCAATCAGCCCCAGCATTTT.